This T cell receptor beta chain is from a study of cytomegalovirus exposure and HLA in healthy donors. General observations from the study: Follow-up analysis found HLA locus-dependent TCR association rates, highest for DRB1 and lowest for HLA-C.

Both 60 Vbeta primers and 13 Jbeta primers went into the PCR. Sequencing used immunoSEQ multiplex PCR; TCRdb keeps in-frame clones, though not all of them. The data show roughly 190,000 clones, around 83% seen once. Germline CDR1 is MNHEY and CDR2 is SVGAGI. The CDR3 is 15 amino acids. V dropped 5 bases and J dropped 2; count of bases not matched to a gene: 6. On this clone: Its antigen remains unidentified.

Sequencing was carried out using PBMCs. The chain combines TRBV6-5 with TRBJ1-5; TRBD1 matches 7 bases. The receptor comes from a man aged 40-55 years in good health and CMV-seropositive. CDR3: CASSPQGIGNQPQHF. The CDR3 nucleotides are TGTGCCAGCAGTCCACAGGGGATTGGCAATCAGCCCCAGCATTTT.